This record covers a single TCR beta chain. Other DNA sequences in this specimen translate into the identical CDR3. How the authors handled the data: Amplification of reference gene primers provided the estimated nucleated cell counts. This table comes from immunoSEQ multiplex PCR, and its TCRdb copy is limited to in-frame clones, with some not included. That table gives V, J and clone size, and the DNA gave D and trimming. The data show 130,000 or so clones, with 75% to 85% seen just once and just under 5% held by the top ten. It was during active infection that Seattle patients were enrolled and then longitudinally followed. The source of the sample is a study of blood T cell repertoires in COVID-19. Study-wide context: Both acute and convalescent COVID-19 samples were obtained from the United States, Italy and Spain. Nucleic acid was either cDNA or gDNA, and it came from T cells, B-cell-depleted T cells, or PBMCs.

This receptor was taken from a woman in her 70s with COVID-19, enrolled during active disease. Sequenced sample: peripheral blood.

The CDR3 DNA follows: TGTGCCAGTAGCGGGACAGGGTCTAACTATGGCTACACCTTC. Translation: CASSGTGSNYGYTF. The V gene is TRBV19, the J gene TRBJ1-2; 9 bases agree with TRBD1. The germline gives CDR1 LNHDA, CDR2 SQIVND (reference sequence). The CDR3 runs 14 residues. J gave up 0 bases and V 6 bases, and 2 bases lay outside the gene matches.